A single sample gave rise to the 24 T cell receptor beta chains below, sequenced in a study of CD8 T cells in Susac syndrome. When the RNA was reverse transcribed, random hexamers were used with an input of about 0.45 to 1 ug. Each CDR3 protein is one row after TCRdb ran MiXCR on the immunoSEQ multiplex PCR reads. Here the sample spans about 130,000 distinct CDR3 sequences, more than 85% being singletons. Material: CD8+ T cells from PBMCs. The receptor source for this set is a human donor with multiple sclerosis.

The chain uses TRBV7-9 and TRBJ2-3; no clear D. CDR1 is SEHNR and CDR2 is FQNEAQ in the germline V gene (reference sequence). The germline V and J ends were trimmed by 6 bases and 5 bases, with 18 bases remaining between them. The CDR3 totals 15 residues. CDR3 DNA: TGTGCCAGCAGACCCGCTACCCTTAGTGAAGATACGCAGTATTTT. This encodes CASRPATLSEDTQYF.

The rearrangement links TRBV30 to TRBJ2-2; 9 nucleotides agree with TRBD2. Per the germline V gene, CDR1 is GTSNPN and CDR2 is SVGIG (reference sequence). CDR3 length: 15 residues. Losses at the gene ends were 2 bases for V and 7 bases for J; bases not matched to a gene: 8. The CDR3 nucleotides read TGTGCCTGGAGTCCGGTAGCGGGAGCAGGCGGGGAGCTGTTTTTT. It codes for CAWSPVAGAGGELFF.

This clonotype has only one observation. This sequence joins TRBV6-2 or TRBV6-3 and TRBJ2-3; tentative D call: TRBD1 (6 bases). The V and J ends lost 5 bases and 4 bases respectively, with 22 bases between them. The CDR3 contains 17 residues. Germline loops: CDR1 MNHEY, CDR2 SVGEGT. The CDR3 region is CASSPPLGASSPDTQYF. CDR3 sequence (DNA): TGTGCCAGCAGTCCACCCCTGGGGGCTTCCTCCCCAGATACGCAGTATTTT.

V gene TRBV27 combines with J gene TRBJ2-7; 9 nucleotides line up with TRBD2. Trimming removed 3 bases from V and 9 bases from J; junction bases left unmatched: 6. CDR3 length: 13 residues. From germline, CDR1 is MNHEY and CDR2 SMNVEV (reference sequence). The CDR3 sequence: CASSLGSGGGQYF. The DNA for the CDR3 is TGTGCCAGCAGTTTGGGTAGCGGGGGCGGGCAGTACTTC.

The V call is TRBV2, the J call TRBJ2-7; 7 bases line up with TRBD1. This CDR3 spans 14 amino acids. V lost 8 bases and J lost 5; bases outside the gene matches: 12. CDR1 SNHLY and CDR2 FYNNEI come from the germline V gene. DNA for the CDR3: TGTGCCAGCCCCCCGGCCGACAGGGTGAACGAGCAGTACTTC. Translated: CASPPADRVNEQYF. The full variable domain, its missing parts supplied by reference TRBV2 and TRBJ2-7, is EPEVTQTPSHQVTQMGQEVILRCVPISNHLYFYWYRQILGQKVEFLVSFYNNEISEKSEIFDDQFSVERPDGSNFTLKIRSTKLEDSAMYFCASPPADRVNEQYFGPGTRLTVT.

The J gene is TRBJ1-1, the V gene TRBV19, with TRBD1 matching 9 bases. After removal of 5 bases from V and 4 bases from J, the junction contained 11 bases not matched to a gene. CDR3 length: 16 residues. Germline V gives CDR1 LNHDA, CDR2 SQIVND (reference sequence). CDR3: CASSDPTDRGFTEAFF. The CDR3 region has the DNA TGTGCCAGTAGTGACCCCACGGACAGGGGTTTCACTGAAGCTTTCTTT.

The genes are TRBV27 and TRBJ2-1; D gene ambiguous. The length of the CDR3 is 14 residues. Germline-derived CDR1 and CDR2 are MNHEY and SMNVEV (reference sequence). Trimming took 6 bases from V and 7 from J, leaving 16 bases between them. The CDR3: CASSTNALRNEQFF. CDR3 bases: TGTGCCAGCAGCACGAACGCCCTTCGGAATGAGCAGTTCTTC.

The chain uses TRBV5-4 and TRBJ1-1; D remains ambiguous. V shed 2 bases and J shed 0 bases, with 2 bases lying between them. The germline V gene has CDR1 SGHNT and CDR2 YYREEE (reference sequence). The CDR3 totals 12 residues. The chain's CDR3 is CASSFMNTEAFF. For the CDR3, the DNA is TGTGCCAGCAGCTTCATGAACACTGAAGCTTTCTTT.

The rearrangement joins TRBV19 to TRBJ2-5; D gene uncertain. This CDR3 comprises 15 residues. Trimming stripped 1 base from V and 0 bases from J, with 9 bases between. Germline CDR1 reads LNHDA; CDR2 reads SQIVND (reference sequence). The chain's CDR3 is CASSIADAYQETQYF. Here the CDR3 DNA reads TGTGCCAGTAGTATAGCAGATGCGTACCAAGAGACCCAGTACTTC.

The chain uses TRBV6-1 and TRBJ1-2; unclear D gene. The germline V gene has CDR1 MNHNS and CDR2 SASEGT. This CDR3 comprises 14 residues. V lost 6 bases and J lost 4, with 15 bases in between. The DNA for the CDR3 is TGTGCCAGCAGAAAGGGCATTGGAAGCTATGGCTACACCTTC. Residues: CASRKGIGSYGYTF.

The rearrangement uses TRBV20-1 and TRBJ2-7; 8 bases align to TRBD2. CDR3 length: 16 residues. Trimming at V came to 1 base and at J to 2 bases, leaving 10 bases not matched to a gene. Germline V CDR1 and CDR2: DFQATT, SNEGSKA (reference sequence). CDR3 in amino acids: CSARGSGGARPYEQYF. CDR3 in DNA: TGCAGTGCTAGAGGCTCCGGGGGGGCCAGACCCTACGAGCAGTACTTC.

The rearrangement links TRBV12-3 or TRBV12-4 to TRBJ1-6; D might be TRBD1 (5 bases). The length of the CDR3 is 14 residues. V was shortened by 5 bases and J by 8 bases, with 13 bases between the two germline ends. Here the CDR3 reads CASSPRQTHSPLHF. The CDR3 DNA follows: TGTGCCAGCAGTCCGCGACAGACCCATTCACCCCTCCACTTT.

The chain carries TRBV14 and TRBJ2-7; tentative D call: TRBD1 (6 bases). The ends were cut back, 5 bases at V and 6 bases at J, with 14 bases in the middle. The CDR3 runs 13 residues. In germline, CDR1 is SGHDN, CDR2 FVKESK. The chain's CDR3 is CASSVTQGSEQYV. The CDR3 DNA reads TGTGCCAGCAGCGTGACCCAGGGGAGCGAGCAGTACGTC.

For the CDR3, the DNA is TGCAGCGTTGAATCAGGGGGGTCCTACGAGCAGTACTTC. Its translation is CSVESGGSYEQYF. The chain links TRBV29-1 to TRBJ2-7, with a possible D match to TRBD1 (7 bases). Germline-derived CDR1 and CDR2 are SQVTM and ANQGSEA. Trimming pared 2 bases from V and 1 base from J, leaving 9 bases between. This CDR3 is 13 amino acids long.

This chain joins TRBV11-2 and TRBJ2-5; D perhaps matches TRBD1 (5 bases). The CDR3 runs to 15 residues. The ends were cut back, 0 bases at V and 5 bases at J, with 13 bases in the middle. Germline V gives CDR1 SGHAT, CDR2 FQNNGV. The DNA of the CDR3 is TGTGCCAGCAGCTTAGAGGCCAGGGATTCCGAGACCCAGTACTTC. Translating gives CASSLEARDSETQYF.

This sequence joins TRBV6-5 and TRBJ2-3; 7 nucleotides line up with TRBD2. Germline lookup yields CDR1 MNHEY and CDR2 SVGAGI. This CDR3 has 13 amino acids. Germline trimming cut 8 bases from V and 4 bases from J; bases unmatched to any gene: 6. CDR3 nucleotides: TGTGCCAGCCGCGGGGGTTTAGCAGATACGCAGTATTTT. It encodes CASRGGLADTQYF.

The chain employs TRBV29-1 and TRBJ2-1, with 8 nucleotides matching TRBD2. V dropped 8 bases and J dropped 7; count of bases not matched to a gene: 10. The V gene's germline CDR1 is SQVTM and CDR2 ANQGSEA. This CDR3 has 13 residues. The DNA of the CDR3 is TGCAGCACTTTCCGGCTAGCGGGTAATGAGCAGTTCTTC. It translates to CSTFRLAGNEQFF.

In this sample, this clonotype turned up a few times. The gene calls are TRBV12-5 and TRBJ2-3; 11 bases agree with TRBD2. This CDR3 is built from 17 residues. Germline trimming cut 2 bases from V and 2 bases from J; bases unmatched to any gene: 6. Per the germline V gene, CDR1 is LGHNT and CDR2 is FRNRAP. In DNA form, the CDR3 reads TGTGCTAGTGGTTTGCCAATAGCGGGGGGGCCCACAGATACGCAGTATTTT. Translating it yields CASGLPIAGGPTDTQYF.

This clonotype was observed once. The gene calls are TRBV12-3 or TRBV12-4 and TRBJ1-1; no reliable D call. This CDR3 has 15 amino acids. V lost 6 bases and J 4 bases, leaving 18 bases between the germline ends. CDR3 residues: CASSHSPSGSTEAFF. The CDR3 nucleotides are TGTGCCAGCAGCCATAGTCCTTCTGGTAGCACTGAAGCTTTCTTT.

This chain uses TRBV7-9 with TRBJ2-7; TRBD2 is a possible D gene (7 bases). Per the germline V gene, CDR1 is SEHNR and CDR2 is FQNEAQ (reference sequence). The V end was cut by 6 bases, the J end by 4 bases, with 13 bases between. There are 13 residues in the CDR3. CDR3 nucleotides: TGTGCCAGCAGGGAGGGGGGGGGATACGAGCAGTACGTC. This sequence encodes CASREGGGYEQYV.

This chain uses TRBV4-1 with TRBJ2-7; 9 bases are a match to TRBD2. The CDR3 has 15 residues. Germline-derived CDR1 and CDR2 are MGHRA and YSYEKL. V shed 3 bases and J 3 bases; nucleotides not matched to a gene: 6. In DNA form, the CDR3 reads TGCGCCAGCAGCCACGTCGGGACTAGCAACTACGAGCAGTACTTC. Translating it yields CASSHVGTSNYEQYF.

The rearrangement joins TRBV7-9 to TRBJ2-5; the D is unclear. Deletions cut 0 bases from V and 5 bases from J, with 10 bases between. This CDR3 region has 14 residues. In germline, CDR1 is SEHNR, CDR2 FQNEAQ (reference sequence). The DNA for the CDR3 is TGTGCCAGCAGCTTAGCGTGGCCACGGGAGACCCAGTACTTC. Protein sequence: CASSLAWPRETQYF.

The CDR3 DNA is TGTGCCAGCAGCGGGGCCGGGCGAACAGATACGCAGTATTTT. Translating gives CASSGAGRTDTQYF. The chain joins TRBV7-9 to TRBJ2-3; possibly TRBD1 for D (5 bases). CDR3 size: 14 residues. V was trimmed by 5 bases and J by 3 bases, leaving 12 bases between them. Per germline, CDR1 SEHNR and CDR2 FQNEAQ (reference sequence).

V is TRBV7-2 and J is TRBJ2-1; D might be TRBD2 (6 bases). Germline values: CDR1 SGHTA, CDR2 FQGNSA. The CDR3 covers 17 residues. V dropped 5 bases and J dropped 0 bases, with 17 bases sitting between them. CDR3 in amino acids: CASSVGIAVSSYNEQFF. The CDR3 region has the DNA TGTGCCAGCAGCGTCGGTATAGCGGTGAGCTCCTACAATGAGCAGTTCTTC.